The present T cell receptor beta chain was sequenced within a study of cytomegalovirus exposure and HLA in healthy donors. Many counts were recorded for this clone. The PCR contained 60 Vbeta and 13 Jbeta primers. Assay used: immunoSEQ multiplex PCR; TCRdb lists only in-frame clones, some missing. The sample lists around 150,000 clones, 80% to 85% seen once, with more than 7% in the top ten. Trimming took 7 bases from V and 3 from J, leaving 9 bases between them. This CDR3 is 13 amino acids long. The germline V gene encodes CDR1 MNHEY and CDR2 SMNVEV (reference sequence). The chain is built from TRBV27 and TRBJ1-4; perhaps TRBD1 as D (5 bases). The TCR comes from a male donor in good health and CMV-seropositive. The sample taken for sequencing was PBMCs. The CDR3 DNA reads TGTGCCAGCAAGGGGTTTGCTAATGAAAAACTGTTTTTT. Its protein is CASKGFANEKLFF.